Listed below are T cell receptor beta chains from one sample, sequenced in a study of neoadjuvant anti-PD-1 for oral cavity cancer. Assay used: immunoSEQ multiplex PCR; TCRdb lists only in-frame clones, some missing. This table has 35,000 to 40,000 clones, more than 35% appearing once. Here the sequenced sample was tumor tissue, taken after nivolumab (anti-PD-1) treatment. The receptors here all came from a person between 40 and 80 years old with oral cavity squamous cell carcinoma. Each CDR3 is given with its conserved first and last residue. A D gene is named only where the DNA matches it firmly. Clone size is shown for a subset of rows, as once, few, many or a class of expanded clone.

V gene	D gene	clone size	J gene	CDR3 protein	CDR3 DNA
TRBV15	TRBD1	few	TRBJ1-2	CATSVDRGGYTF	TGTGCCACCAGCGTGGACAGGGGTGGCTACACCTTC
TRBV7-9	.	.	TRBJ1-4	CASSLVQDATNEKLFF	TGTGCCAGCAGCTTAGTACAGGATGCAACTAATGAAAAACTGTTTTTT
TRBV29-1	.	.	TRBJ2-3	CSVDSGGRDTQYF	TGCAGCGTTGACTCAGGCGGGCGAGATACGCAGTATTTT
TRBV10-2	.	few	TRBJ2-7	CASSEGGFSYEQYF	TGCGCCAGCAGTGAGGGCGGTTTCTCCTACGAGCAGTACTTC
TRBV6-5	TRBD2	.	TRBJ2-1	CASSYISGSSYNEQFF	TGTGCCAGCAGTTACATTAGCGGGAGCTCCTACAATGAGCAGTTCTTC
TRBV11-2	TRBD2	few	TRBJ2-3	CASSAWTSGDTQYF	TGTGCCAGCAGCGCCTGGACTAGCGGAGATACGCAGTATTTT
TRBV30	TRBD2	.	TRBJ2-7	CAWTRGRELYEQYF	TGTGCCTGGACCCGTGGGCGGGAGCTCTACGAGCAGTACTTC
TRBV9	TRBD1	.	TRBJ1-1	CATGGGKGTEAFF	TGTGCAACCGGAGGGGGCAAGGGCACTGAAGCTTTCTTT
TRBV6-6	.	many	TRBJ1-2	CASRWGDGYTF	TGTGCCAGCAGATGGGGGGACGGCTACACCTTC
TRBV9	TRBD1	.	TRBJ1-4	CASSVDTGQTNEKLFF	TGTGCCAGCAGCGTAGATACGGGACAGACTAATGAAAAACTGTTTTTT
TRBV4-1	.	.	TRBJ2-7	CASSPLGDYEQYF	TGCGCCAGCAGCCCGCTCGGCGATTACGAGCAGTACTTC
TRBV5-8	.	medium-sized	TRBJ1-5	CASSRGGRSNNQPQHF	TGTGCCAGCAGCCGTGGTGGGCGGAGCAACAATCAGCCCCAGCATTTT
TRBV9	.	.	TRBJ2-5	CASSPGGGAVAKTQYF	TGTGCCAGCAGCCCCGGTGGGGGGGCCGTCGCGAAGACCCAGTACTTC
TRBV6-6	.	.	TRBJ2-7	CASSYSAGYYEQYF	TGTGCCAGCAGTTACTCGGCGGGATACTACGAGCAGTACTTC
TRBV19	.	medium-sized	TRBJ1-2	CASTQGISKGYTF	TGTGCCAGTACGCAGGGAATATCGAAAGGCTACACCTTC
TRBV18	.	.	TRBJ1-3	CASSPPSTARLSGNTIYF	TGTGCCAGCTCACCACCCTCCACAGCGCGTCTCTCTGGAAACACCATATATTTT
TRBV28	.	.	TRBJ2-7	CASSRPRDGYEQYF	TGTGCCAGCAGCCGCCCCCGGGACGGCTACGAGCAGTACTTC
TRBV7-8	TRBD1	.	TRBJ1-2	CASSLGQGNYGYTF	TGTGCCAGCAGCTTGGGACAGGGAAACTATGGCTACACCTTC
TRBV5-1	.	.	TRBJ1-2	CASSLGREPGYTF	TGCGCCAGCAGCTTGGGCAGGGAGCCTGGCTACACCTTC
TRBV19	.	.	TRBJ1-2	CASSIDGSTGYTF	TGTGCCAGTAGTATAGATGGCAGTACCGGCTACACCTTC
TRBV6-1	.	many	TRBJ2-7	CASVASYEQYF	TGTGCCAGTGTCGCCTCCTACGAGCAGTACTTC
TRBV7-9	.	.	TRBJ1-2	CASSLGVSGNYGYTF	TGTGCCAGCAGCTTAGGTGTCAGTGGAAACTATGGCTACACCTTC
TRBV18	TRBD1	.	TRBJ2-1	CASSPEGQERNEQFF	TGTGCCAGCTCACCAGAAGGACAGGAGAGGAATGAGCAGTTCTTC
TRBV6-6	.	few	TRBJ1-5	CASSQEDIYVNQPQHF	TGTGCCAGCAGTCAAGAGGACATCTACGTTAATCAGCCCCAGCATTTT
TRBV20-1	.	.	TRBJ2-3	CSAESTDTQYF	TGCAGTGCCGAAAGCACAGATACGCAGTATTTT
TRBV7-9	.	few	TRBJ1-2	CASSSSDGAGTF	TGTGCCAGCAGCTCCTCGGACGGAGCGGGGACCTTC
TRBV15	.	few	TRBJ1-4	CATSTPGASEKLFF	TGTGCCACAAGCACTCCAGGGGCGAGTGAAAAACTGTTTTTT
TRBV15	.	.	TRBJ2-7	CAGVADHPRLEQYF	TGTGCCGGCGTGGCGGACCACCCTAGATTGGAGCAGTACTTC
TRBV19	.	.	TRBJ1-2	CASRESRAYGYTF	TGTGCCAGCAGAGAAAGCAGGGCCTATGGCTACACCTTC
TRBV2	.	.	TRBJ1-5	CASSRWEGGNQPQHF	TGTGCCAGCAGTAGATGGGAGGGTGGCAATCAGCCCCAGCATTTT
TRBV6-4	.	few	TRBJ2-3	CASSVLGGDTQYF	TGTGCCAGCAGTGTTCTAGGAGGAGATACGCAGTATTTT
TRBV6-6	.	.	TRBJ2-3	CASSYSSDTQYF	TGTGCCAGCAGTTACTCGTCCGATACGCAGTATTTT
TRBV18	.	.	TRBJ1-1	CASSPGGRNRNTEAFF	TGTGCCAGCTCACCAGGAGGACGGAACAGGAACACTGAAGCTTTCTTT
TRBV12-5	TRBD2	once	TRBJ2-1	CASGLGLADGNEQFF	TGTGCTAGTGGTTTGGGACTAGCGGACGGTAATGAGCAGTTCTTC
TRBV5-1	.	.	TRBJ1-3	CASSLYEGRFGNTIYF	TGCGCCAGCAGCTTGTACGAGGGCCGCTTTGGAAACACCATATATTTT
TRBV12-5	TRBD2	.	TRBJ2-1	CASGPITSGRAGEQFF	TGTGCTAGTGGTCCAATAACTAGCGGGAGGGCTGGTGAGCAGTTCTTC
TRBV27	TRBD1	.	TRBJ2-7	CASSLLTGTGEQYF	TGTGCCAGCAGTCTCCTGACAGGGACGGGGGAGCAGTACTTC
TRBV10-2	TRBD2	few	TRBJ2-5	CASSLAGRETQYF	TGCGCCAGCAGTCTAGCGGGACGGGAGACCCAGTACTTC